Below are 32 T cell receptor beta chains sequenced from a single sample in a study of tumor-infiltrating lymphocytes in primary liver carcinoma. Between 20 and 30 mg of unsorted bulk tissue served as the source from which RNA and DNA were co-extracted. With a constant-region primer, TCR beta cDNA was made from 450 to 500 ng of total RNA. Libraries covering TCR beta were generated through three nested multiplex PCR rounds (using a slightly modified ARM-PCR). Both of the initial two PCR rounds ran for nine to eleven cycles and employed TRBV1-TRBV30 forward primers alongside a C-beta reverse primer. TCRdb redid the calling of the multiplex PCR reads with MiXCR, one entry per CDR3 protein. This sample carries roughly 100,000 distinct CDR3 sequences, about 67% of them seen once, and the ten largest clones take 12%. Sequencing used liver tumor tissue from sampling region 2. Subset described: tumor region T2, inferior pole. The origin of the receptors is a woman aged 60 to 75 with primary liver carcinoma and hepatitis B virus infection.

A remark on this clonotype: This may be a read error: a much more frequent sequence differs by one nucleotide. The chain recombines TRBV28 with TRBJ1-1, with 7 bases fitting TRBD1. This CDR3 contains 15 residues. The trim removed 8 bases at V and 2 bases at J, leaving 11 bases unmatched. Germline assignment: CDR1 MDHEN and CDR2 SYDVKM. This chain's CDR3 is CASGRTGTVNTEAFF. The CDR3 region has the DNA TGTGCCAGCGGCCGCACGGGGACAGTTAACACTGAAGCTTTCTTT.

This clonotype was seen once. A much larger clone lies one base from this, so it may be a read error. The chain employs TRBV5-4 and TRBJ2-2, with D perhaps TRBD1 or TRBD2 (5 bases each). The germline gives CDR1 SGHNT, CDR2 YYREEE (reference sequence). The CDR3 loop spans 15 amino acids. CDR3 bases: TGTGCCAGCAGCTTTAAGGGGCTAAACACCGGGGAGCCGTTTTTT. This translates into CASSFKGLNTGEPFF.

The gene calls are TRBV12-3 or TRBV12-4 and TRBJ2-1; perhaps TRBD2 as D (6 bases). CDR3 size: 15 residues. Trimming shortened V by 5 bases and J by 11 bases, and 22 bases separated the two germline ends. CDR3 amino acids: CASSQTTTSVVQQFF. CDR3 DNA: TGTGCCAGCAGTCAAACCACGACTAGTGTGGTTCAGCAGTTCTTC.

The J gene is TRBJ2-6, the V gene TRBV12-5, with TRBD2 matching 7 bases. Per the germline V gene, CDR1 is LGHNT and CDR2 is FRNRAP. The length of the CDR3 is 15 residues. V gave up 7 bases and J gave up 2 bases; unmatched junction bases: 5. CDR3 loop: CASVLGGAGANVLTF. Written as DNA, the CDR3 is TGTGCTAGTGTCTTGGGGGGGGCTGGGGCCAACGTCCTGACTTTC.

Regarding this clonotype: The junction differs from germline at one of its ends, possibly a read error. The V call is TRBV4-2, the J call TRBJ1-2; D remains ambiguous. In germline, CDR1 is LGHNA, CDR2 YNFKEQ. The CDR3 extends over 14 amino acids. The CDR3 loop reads CTSSQEDLNYGYTF. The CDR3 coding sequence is TGTACCAGCAGTCAAGAGGACCTCAACTATGGCTACACCTTC.

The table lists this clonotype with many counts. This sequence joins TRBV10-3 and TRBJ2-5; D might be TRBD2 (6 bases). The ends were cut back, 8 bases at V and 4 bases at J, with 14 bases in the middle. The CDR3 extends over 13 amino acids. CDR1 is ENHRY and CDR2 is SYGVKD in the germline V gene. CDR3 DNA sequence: TGTGCCATCTCCGGGGGAGAGGGAGAGACCCAGTACTTC. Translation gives CAISGGEGETQYF.

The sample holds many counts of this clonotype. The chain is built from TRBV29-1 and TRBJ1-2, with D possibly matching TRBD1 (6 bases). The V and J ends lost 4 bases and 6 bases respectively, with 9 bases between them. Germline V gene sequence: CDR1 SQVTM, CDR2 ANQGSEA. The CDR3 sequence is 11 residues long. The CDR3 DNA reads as TGCAGCGTTGGGGGGGCGAATGGCTACACCTTC. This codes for CSVGGANGYTF. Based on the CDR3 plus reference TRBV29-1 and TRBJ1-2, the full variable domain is SAVISQKPSRDICQRGTSLTIQCQVDSQVTMMFWYRQQPGQSLTLIATANQGSEATYESGFVIDKFPISRPNLTFSTLTVSNMSPEDSSIYLCSVGGANGYTFGSGTRLTVV.

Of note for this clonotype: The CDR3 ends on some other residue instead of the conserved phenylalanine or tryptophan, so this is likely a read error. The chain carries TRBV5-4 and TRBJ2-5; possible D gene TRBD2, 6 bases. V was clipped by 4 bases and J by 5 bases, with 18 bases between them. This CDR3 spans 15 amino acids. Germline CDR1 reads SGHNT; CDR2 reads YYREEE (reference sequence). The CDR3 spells CASSPWGGNAETQYL. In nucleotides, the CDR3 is TGTGCCAGCAGCCCGTGGGGCGGGAATGCTGAGACCCAGTACCTC.

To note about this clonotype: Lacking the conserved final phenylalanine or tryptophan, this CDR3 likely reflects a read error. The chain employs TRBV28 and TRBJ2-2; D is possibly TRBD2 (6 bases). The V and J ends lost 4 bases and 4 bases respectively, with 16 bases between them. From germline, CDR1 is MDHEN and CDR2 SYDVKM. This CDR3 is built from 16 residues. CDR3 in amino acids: CASSWYLAMITGELFS. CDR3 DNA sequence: TGTGCCAGCAGTTGGTATCTAGCGATGATCACCGGGGAGCTGTTTTCT.

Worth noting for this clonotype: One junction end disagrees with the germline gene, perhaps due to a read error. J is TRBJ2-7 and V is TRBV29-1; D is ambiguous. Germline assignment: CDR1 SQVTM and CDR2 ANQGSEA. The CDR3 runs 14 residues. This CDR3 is CSVRTTYSSHEQYF. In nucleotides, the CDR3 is TGCAGCGTGAGGACGACTTACAGCTCCCACGAGCAGTACTTC.

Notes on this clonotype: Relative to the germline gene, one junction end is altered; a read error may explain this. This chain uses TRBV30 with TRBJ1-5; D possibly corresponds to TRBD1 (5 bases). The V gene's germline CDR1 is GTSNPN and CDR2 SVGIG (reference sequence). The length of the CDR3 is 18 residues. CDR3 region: CAWSAPTGTGISDQPQHF. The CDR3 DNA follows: TGTGCCTGGAGTGCCCCTACCGGGACGGGCATTAGCGATCAGCCCCAGCATTTT.

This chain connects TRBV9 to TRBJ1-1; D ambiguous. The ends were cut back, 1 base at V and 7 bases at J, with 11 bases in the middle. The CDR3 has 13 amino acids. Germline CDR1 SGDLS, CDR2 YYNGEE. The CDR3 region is CASSVNQGSEAFF. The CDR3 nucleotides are TGTGCCAGCAGCGTAAATCAAGGCAGTGAAGCTTTCTTT.

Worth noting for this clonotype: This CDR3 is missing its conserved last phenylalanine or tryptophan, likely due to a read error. This chain's CDR3 is CASSPSSGKETQYS. The CDR3 DNA follows: TGTGCCAGCAGTCCGTCTAGCGGGAAAGAGACTCAGTACTCC. This chain links TRBV12-3 or TRBV12-4 with TRBJ2-5; 9 bases match TRBD2. This CDR3 spans 14 amino acids.

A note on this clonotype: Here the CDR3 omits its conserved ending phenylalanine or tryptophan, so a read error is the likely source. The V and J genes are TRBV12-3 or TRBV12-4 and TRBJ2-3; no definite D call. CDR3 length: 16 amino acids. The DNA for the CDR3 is TGTATCAGCAGTTTAGGGTACGAACTCCCTGCAGATACGCAGTATTCT. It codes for CISSLGYELPADTQYS.

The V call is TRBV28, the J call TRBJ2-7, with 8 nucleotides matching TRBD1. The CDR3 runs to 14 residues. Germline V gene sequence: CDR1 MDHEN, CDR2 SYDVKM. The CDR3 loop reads CARTVQGAGYEQYF. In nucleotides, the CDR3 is TGTGCTAGGACGGTGCAGGGGGCGGGGTACGAGCAGTACTTC.

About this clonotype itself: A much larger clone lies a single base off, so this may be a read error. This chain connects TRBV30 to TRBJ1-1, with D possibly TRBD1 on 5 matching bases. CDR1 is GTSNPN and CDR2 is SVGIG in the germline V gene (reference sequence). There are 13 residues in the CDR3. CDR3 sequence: CASRQTMKTEAFF. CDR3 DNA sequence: TGTGCCTCCCGACAGACAATGAAGACTGAAGCTTTCTTT.

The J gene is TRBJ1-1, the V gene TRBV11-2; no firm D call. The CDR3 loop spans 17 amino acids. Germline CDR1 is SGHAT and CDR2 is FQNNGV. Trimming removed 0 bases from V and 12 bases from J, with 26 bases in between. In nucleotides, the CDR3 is TGTGCCAGCAGCTTAGATAAAATTCAGGTAGTGTTGGGTGAGACTTTCTTT. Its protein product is CASSLDKIQVVLGETFF.

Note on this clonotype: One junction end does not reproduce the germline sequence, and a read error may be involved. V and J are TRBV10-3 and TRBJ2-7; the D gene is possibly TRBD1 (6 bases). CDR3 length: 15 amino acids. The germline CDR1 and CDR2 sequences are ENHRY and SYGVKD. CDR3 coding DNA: TGTGCCATCAGTGGGAGACAGGCGTCCGGTTACGAGCAGGACTTC. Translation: CAISGRQASGYEQDF.

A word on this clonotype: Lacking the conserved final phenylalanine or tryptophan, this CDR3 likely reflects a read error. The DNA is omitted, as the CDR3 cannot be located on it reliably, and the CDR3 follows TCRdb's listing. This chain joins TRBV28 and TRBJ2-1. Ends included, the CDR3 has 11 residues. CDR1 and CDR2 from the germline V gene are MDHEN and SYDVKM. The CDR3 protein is CASSLLFEQVL.

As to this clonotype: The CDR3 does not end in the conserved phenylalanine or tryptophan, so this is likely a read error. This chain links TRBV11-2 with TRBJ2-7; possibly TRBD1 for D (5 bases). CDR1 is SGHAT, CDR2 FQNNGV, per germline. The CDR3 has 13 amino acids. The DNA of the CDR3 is TGTGTCAGCAGCTCTGACAGTGGCTACGAGCAGTACCTC. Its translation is CVSSSDSGYEQYL.

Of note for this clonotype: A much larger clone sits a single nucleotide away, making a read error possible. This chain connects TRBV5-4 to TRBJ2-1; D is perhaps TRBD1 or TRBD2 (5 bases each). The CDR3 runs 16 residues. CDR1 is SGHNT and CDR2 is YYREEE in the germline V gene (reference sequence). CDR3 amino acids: CASSLRIGTSYNERFF. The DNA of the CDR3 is TGTGCCAGCAGCCTGAGGATTGGGACGAGCTACAATGAGCGGTTCTTC.

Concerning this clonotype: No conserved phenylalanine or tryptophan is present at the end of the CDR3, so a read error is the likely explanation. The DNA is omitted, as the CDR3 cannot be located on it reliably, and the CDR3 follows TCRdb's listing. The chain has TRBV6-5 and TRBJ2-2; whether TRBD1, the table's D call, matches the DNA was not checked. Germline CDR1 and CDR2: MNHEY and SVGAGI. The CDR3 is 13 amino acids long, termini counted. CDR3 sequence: CASRGPNTGEPFS.

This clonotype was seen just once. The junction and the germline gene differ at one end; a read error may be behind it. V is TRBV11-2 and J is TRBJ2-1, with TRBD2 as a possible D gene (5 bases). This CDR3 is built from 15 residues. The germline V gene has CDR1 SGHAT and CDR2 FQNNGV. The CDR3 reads CASNLPGLWVNEHFF. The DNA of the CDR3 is TGTGCCAGCAACTTGCCGGGATTATGGGTCAATGAGCACTTCTTC.

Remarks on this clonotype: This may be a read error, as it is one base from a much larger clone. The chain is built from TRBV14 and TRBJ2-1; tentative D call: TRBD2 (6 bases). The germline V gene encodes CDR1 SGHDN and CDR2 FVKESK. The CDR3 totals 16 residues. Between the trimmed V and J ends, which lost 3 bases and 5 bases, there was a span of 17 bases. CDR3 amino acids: CASSHPAVRTNNEQFF. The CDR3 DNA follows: TGTGCCAGCAGCCACCCCGCGGTCAGGACTAACAATGAGCAGTTCTTC.

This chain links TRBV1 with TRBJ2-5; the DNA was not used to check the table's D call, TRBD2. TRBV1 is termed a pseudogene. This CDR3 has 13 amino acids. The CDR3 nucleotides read TGCATCAGCAGCGGGAGGGCCTGGGAGACCCAGTACTTC. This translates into CISSGRAWETQYF.

CDR3 region: CASSFSWGSPKLFF. DNA for the CDR3: TGTGCCAGCAGTTTTTCGTGGGGTAGTCCAAAACTGTTTTTT. The J gene is TRBJ1-4, the V gene TRBV28, with D unclear. CDR1 and CDR2 (germline): MDHEN, SYDVKM. CDR3 length equals 14 residues. V was cut by 3 bases and J by 10 bases, with 15 bases left in between.

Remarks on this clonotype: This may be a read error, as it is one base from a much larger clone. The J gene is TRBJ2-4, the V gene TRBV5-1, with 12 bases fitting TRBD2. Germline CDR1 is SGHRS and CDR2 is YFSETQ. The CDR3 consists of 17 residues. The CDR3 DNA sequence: TGCGCCAGCAGCCCGACTAGCGGGAGTATTGCCAAAAACGTTCAGTACTTC. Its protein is CASSPTSGSIAKNVQYF.

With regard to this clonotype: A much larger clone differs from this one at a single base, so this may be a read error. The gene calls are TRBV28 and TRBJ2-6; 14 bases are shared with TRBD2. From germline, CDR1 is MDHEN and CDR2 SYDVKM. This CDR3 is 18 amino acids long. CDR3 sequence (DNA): TGTGTCAGCAGCCGAGGACTAGCGGGAGGTTCTGGGGCCAACGTCCTGACTTTC. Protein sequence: CVSSRGLAGGSGANVLTF.

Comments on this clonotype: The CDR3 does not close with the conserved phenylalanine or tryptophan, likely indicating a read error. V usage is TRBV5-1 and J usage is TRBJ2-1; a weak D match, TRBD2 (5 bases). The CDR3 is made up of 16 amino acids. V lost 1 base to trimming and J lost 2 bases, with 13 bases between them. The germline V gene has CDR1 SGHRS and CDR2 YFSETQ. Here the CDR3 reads CASSLWPDYTYNEQFS. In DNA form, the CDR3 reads TGCGCCAGCAGCTTGTGGCCTGACTATACCTACAATGAGCAGTTCTCC.

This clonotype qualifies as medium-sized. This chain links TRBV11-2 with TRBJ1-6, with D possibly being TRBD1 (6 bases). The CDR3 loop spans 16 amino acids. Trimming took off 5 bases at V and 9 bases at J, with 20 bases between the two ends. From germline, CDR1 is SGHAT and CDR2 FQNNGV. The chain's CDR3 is CASSTQQGAGISPLHF. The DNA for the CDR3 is TGTGCCAGCAGCACCCAACAGGGCGCAGGGATTTCACCCCTCCACTTT.

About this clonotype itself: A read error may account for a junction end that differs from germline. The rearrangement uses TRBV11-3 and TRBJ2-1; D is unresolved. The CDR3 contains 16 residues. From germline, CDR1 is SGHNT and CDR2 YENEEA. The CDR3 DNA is TGTGCCAGCAGCCCAACCTGGAGAGCTTTAAACAATAAGCAGTTCTTC. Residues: CASSPTWRALNNKQFF.

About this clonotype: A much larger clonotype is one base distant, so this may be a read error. CDR3 DNA sequence: TGTGCCAGCAGCTTCCGGGAGCCTAGCGGGTGTTACTTC. It codes for CASSFREPSGCYF. The chain joins TRBV7-9 to TRBJ2-7, with 8 nucleotides matching TRBD2. The V gene's germline CDR1 is SEHNR and CDR2 FQNEAQ (reference sequence). The J segment lost 13 bases and the V segment lost 3 bases, leaving 11 bases of the junction unmatched. The CDR3 contains 13 residues.